The clone carrying this T cell receptor (beta chain) was found a few times. This record belongs to a study of blood T cells in healthy people across ages. Together with a sample-barcoded 5' primer, a J-beta primer mix was included in a second PCR lasting roughly 7 to 11 cycles. TCRdb re-analysed the 5' RACE reads in MiXCR, keeping a single row per CDR3 protein. The table lists roughly 800,000 distinct CDR3 sequences, 58% of them singletons, with 22% in the top ten. Germline lookup yields CDR1 MDHEN and CDR2 SYDVKM. The CDR3 sequence is 15 residues long. V gave up 4 bases and J gave up 3 bases; unmatched junction bases: 6.

The rearrangement uses TRBV28 and TRBJ2-1; TRBD2 matches 7 bases. The source material was blood. The receptor was isolated from a young man in good health. In DNA, the CDR3 is TGTGCCAGCAGTTCCTGGACGGGGGGCTACAATGAGCAGTTCTTC. Translating gives CASSSWTGGYNEQFF.